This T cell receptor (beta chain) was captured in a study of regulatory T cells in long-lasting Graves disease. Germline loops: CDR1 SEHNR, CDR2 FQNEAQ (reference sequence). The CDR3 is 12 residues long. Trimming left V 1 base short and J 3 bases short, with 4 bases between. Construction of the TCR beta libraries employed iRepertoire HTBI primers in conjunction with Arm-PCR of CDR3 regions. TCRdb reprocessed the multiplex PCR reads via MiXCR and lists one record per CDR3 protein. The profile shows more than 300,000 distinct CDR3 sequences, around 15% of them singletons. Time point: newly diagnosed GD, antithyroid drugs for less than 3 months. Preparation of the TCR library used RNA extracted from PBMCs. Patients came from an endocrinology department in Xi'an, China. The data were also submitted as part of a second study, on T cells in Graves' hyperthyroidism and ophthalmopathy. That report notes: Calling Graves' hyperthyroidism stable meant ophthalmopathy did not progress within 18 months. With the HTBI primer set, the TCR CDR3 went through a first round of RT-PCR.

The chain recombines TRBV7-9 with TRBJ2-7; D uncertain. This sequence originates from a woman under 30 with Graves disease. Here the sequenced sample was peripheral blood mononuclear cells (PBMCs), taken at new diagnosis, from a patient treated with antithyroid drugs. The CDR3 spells CASSLVDYEQYF. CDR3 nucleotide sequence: TGTGCCAGCAGCTTAGTCGACTACGAGCAGTACTTC.